The TCR beta chain under discussion was sequenced for a study of blood T cell repertoires in COVID-19. Overall study context: Samples came from the United States, Italy and Spain, spanning acute and convalescent COVID-19. PBMCs, B-cell-depleted T cells, or T cells provided the cDNA or gDNA that made up the material.

In Seattle, patients joined the study during active infection and were tracked longitudinally. Clones were read by immunoSEQ multiplex PCR, and TCRdb kept only the in-frame ones, dropping some. This sample has around 300,000 clones, with about 87% found just once. Germline V gives CDR1 MNHEY, CDR2 SVGEGT. The CDR3 totals 15 residues. The ends were cut back, 2 bases at V and 3 bases at J, with 10 bases in the middle. The sequenced sample was peripheral blood. The chain uses TRBV6-2 or TRBV6-3 and TRBJ2-2, with D perhaps matching TRBD1 (6 bases). The sequence was collected from a woman aged 25 to 39 with COVID-19, enrolled during active disease. The CDR3 region has the DNA TGTGCCAGCAGTTACGGGACACCGTACACCGGGGAGCTGTTTTTT. It is translated as CASSYGTPYTGELFF.